These 29 T cell receptor beta chains share one sample of origin, sequenced in a study of PD-L1 blockade in urothelial cancer. Profiling relied on immunoSEQ multiplex PCR, and the TCRdb table lists in-frame clones only, not all of them. Of around 100,000 clones listed, about nine tenths are singletons. Time point indicated: pretreatment peripheral blood. The starting material was PBMCs, obtained around atezolizumab (anti-PD-L1) treatment. The receptors derive from a man between 60 and 75 years old with urothelial cancer.

The rearrangement links TRBV6-4 to TRBJ2-2, with 7 bases identical to TRBD2. The V and J ends lost 6 bases and 8 bases, in that order; junction bases with no gene match: 9. The CDR3 length is 14 residues. Looked up from germline, CDR1 is MRHNA and CDR2 is SNTAGT. CDR3 sequence (DNA): TGTGCCAGCAGCCGGGAGGACGGAGGGGGGGAGCTGTTTTTT. Its translation is CASSREDGGGELFF.

J is TRBJ2-1 and V is TRBV11-2, with a weak D call TRBD2 (7 bases). The V and J ends lost 4 bases and 5 bases respectively, with 15 bases between them. Looked up from germline, CDR1 is SGHAT and CDR2 is FQNNGV. The CDR3 loop spans 15 amino acids. The CDR3 protein is CASSSAGTSDNEQFF. Here the CDR3 DNA reads TGTGCCAGCAGCTCAGCGGGGACATCGGACAATGAGCAGTTCTTC.

The chain carries TRBV2 and TRBJ1-2; weak D call: TRBD1 (6 bases). The germline V gene encodes CDR1 SNHLY and CDR2 FYNNEI. The CDR3 consists of 15 residues. The germline V and J ends were trimmed by 6 bases and 2 bases, with 16 bases remaining between them. The CDR3 region has the DNA TGTGCCAGCAGCGCACAGACAGGAGCCAACTATGGCTACACCTTC. The encoded protein is CASSAQTGANYGYTF.

This clone has just one count. V and J are TRBV5-1 and TRBJ2-3, with D perhaps matching TRBD1 (5 bases). Trimming took off 4 bases at V and 0 bases at J, with 12 bases between the two ends. This CDR3 has 15 amino acids. Germline V CDR1 and CDR2: SGHRS, YFSETQ. CDR3: CASSGYSGSTDTQYF. In DNA form, the CDR3 reads TGCGCCAGCAGCGGCTACTCAGGGAGCACAGATACGCAGTATTTT.

The chain recombines TRBV10-3 with TRBJ2-5; 11 bases match TRBD1. This CDR3 is 14 amino acids long. The germline V gene has CDR1 ENHRY and CDR2 SYGVKD. Unmatched junction bases numbered 1, after V lost 6 bases and J lost 1 base. DNA of the CDR3: TGTGCCATCAGGGGGACAGGGGGCCAAGAGACCCAGTACTTC. This translates into CAIRGTGGQETQYF.

This sequence joins TRBV14 and TRBJ2-1, with a possible D match to TRBD1 (5 bases). V was trimmed by 3 bases and J by 3 bases, leaving 15 bases between them. The germline gives CDR1 SGHDN, CDR2 FVKESK. This CDR3 region has 16 residues. The CDR3 DNA sequence: TGTGCCAGCAGCCAGAAAACAGGTATCGGCTACAATGAGCAGTTCTTC. As protein: CASSQKTGIGYNEQFF.

This chain joins TRBV6-6 and TRBJ1-1; D gene unclear. The V end was cut by 0 bases, the J end by 1 base, with 12 bases between. CDR1 and CDR2 (germline): MNHNY, SVGAGI (reference sequence). CDR3 size: 16 residues. The CDR3 sequence is CASSYSVNSPNTEAFF. CDR3 DNA: TGTGCCAGCAGTTACTCAGTCAACAGCCCGAACACTGAAGCTTTCTTT.

The chain has TRBV6-1 and TRBJ1-3; 7 nucleotides line up with TRBD1. Germline V lookup: CDR1 MNHNS, CDR2 SASEGT. Trimming took 2 bases from V and 8 from J; bases not matched to a gene: 15. There are 17 residues in the CDR3. This CDR3 reads CASSESTTGARRHTIYF. The CDR3 DNA is TGTGCCAGCAGTGAATCCACTACAGGGGCTAGAAGACACACCATATATTTT.

The chain uses TRBV2 and TRBJ2-2; D is possibly TRBD2 (7 bases). V dropped 2 bases and J dropped 4 bases, with 14 bases sitting between them. The CDR3 extends over 16 amino acids. Germline V lookup: CDR1 SNHLY, CDR2 FYNNEI. The CDR3 reads CASSEYRGGLTGELFF. The CDR3 nucleotides read TGTGCCAGCAGTGAATATAGGGGGGGCCTCACCGGGGAGCTGTTTTTT.

The chain employs TRBV19 and TRBJ1-1; D uncertain. Germline V gives CDR1 LNHDA, CDR2 SQIVND (reference sequence). This CDR3 is built from 13 residues. Trimming shortened V by 6 bases and J by 2 bases, and 10 bases separated the two germline ends. CDR3: CASRRQRNTEAFF. DNA of the CDR3: TGTGCCAGTAGGCGCCAGCGAAACACTGAAGCTTTCTTT.

Written as DNA, the CDR3 is TGTGCCAGCAGCGACAGAAACAACGTCCTGACTTTC. Residues: CASSDRNNVLTF. V usage is TRBV7-3 and J usage is TRBJ2-6; the D gene is possibly TRBD1 (5 bases). This CDR3 has 12 amino acids. Germline CDR1 is SGHTA and CDR2 is FQGTGA. The V end was cut by 5 bases, the J end by 9 bases, with 8 bases between. Drawing the rest from reference TRBV7-3 and TRBJ2-6, the complete variable domain is GAGVSQTPSNKVTEKGKYVELRCDPISGHTALYWYRQSLGQGPEFLIYFQGTGAADDSGLPNDRFFAVRPEGSVSTLKIQRTERGDSAVYLCASSDRNNVLTFGAGSRLTVL.

The chain employs TRBV18 and TRBJ2-7, with D unclear. Per germline, CDR1 KGHSH and CDR2 LQKENI. The CDR3 has 15 amino acids. The V and J ends lost 2 bases and 4 bases respectively, with 15 bases between them. CDR3 protein: CASSPYSAAEYEQYF. The CDR3 DNA is TGTGCCAGCTCACCATATTCCGCGGCGGAGTACGAGCAGTACTTC.

This clone was picked up a small number of times. This chain connects TRBV5-1 to TRBJ2-5, with D uncertain. CDR1 and CDR2 from the germline V gene are SGHRS and YFSETQ. Trimming stripped 3 bases from V and 3 bases from J, with 15 bases between. CDR3 length: 15 residues. For the CDR3, the DNA is TGCGCCAGCAGCTCCGGTTTGGGCAGTGAAGAGACCCAGTACTTC. Translating gives CASSSGLGSEETQYF.

This clone occurred many times. This chain uses TRBV28 with TRBJ1-2, with TRBD1 identical over 7 bases. V was pared by 4 bases and J by 8 bases, with 7 bases of the junction left unmatched. Germline CDR1 is MDHEN and CDR2 is SYDVKM. The CDR3 runs 13 residues. DNA for the CDR3: TGTGCCAGCAGTTCGGACAGGCTAGGCGGCTACACCTTC. Translation: CASSSDRLGGYTF.

The rearrangement links TRBV7-8 to TRBJ2-7, with unresolved D. The V end was cut by 3 bases, the J end by 1 base, with 10 bases between. The CDR3 has 14 amino acids. Germline V CDR1 and CDR2: SGHVS, FQNEAQ. The CDR3 region has the DNA TGTGCCAGCAGCTTGCGACAAGGTTCCTACGAGCAGTACTTC. This gives the protein CASSLRQGSYEQYF.

The J gene is TRBJ1-1, the V gene TRBV29-1, with 12 bases lining up with TRBD1. The germline gives CDR1 SQVTM, CDR2 ANQGSEA. V trimming: 6 bases; J trimming: 7 bases; junction bases outside the gene matches: 9. The CDR3 totals 14 residues. For the CDR3, the DNA is TGCAGCGTCAGACCCGGGACAGGGGGCAGTGAAGCTTTCTTT. Encoded protein: CSVRPGTGGSEAFF.

V usage is TRBV10-3 and J usage is TRBJ2-3; a weak D match, TRBD1 (5 bases). The CDR3 is made up of 15 amino acids. Germline CDR1 reads ENHRY; CDR2 reads SYGVKD. V shed 3 bases and J shed 1 base, with 11 bases lying between them. The CDR3 nucleotides are TGTGCCATCAGTGAAGGCAGGGCAGGCACAGATACGCAGTATTTT. It yields the protein CAISEGRAGTDTQYF.

This sequence joins TRBV5-4 and TRBJ1-3; 8 bases are shared with TRBD1. V shed 4 bases and J 0 bases; nucleotides not matched to a gene: 9. The CDR3 is 17 residues long. Looked up from germline, CDR1 is SGHNT and CDR2 is YYREEE (reference sequence). In DNA form, the CDR3 reads TGTGCCAGCAGCGTCGGACAGGGTGGGCTCTCTGGAAACACCATATATTTT. Protein product: CASSVGQGGLSGNTIYF.

In its sample, this clone is medium-sized. V and J are TRBV11-2 and TRBJ1-6; D not certain. Germline V lookup: CDR1 SGHAT, CDR2 FQNNGV. This CDR3 is built from 14 residues. Trimming took off 2 bases at V and 5 bases at J, with 7 bases between the two ends. CDR3 amino acids: CASSLWADNSPLHF. CDR3 in DNA: TGTGCCAGCAGCTTATGGGCTGATAATTCACCCCTCCACTTT.

A remark on this clone: A junction boundary mismatches the germline segment, possibly from a read error. This rearrangement joins TRBV6-5 to TRBJ2-5; 14 bases agree with TRBD2. Germline CDR1 and CDR2: MNHEY and SVGAGI. The CDR3 totals 15 residues. For the CDR3, the DNA is TGTGCCAACAGTCCCGGACTAGCGGGAGGAGAGACCCAGTACTTC. Translated: CANSPGLAGGETQYF.

The rearrangement joins TRBV7-2 to TRBJ2-5; TRBD1 is a possible D gene (6 bases). This CDR3 spans 14 amino acids. The germline CDR1 and CDR2 sequences are SGHTA and FQGNSA. V shed 5 bases and J shed 7 bases, with 17 bases lying between them. The CDR3 DNA reads TGTGCCAGCAGCAAAGCGACAGGTCTCGGGACCCAGTACTTC. It translates to CASSKATGLGTQYF.

This clone was seen only once. The chain joins TRBV5-1 to TRBJ1-3; 11 positions match TRBD1. Per the germline V gene, CDR1 is SGHRS and CDR2 is YFSETQ. J gave up 7 bases and V 2 bases, and 5 bases lay outside the gene matches. This CDR3 contains 15 residues. CDR3 sequence (DNA): TGCGCCAGCAGCTTCACCGGGACAGGGGGGAACACCATATATTTT. It is translated as CASSFTGTGGNTIYF.

V is TRBV6-6 and J is TRBJ1-4, with 8 bases lining up with TRBD1. Germline V gene lookup returns CDR1 MNHNY and CDR2 SVGAGI (reference sequence). The CDR3 is 14 amino acids. The V and J ends lost 2 bases and 7 bases, in that order; junction bases with no gene match: 3. The CDR3: CASSYGTGSEKLFF. CDR3 bases: TGTGCCAGCAGTTACGGGACAGGCAGTGAAAAACTGTTTTTT.

The chain is built from TRBV6-1 and TRBJ2-1; 8 nucleotides line up with TRBD2. This CDR3 comprises 15 residues. J lost 6 bases, V lost 5 bases, and 9 bases had no gene match. Germline loops: CDR1 MNHNS, CDR2 SASEGT. For the CDR3, the DNA is TGTGCCAGCAGTCCCAGCGGGAGACAGTTCAATGAGCAGTTCTTC. The encoded protein is CASSPSGRQFNEQFF.

This chain links TRBV11-2 with TRBJ2-2; possible D gene TRBD1, 8 bases. Germline values: CDR1 SGHAT, CDR2 FQNNGV. CDR3 length: 15 amino acids. V shed 3 bases and J shed 5 bases, with 13 bases lying between them. The CDR3 bases are TGTGCCAGCAGCTTCAACAGGGGGGGAACCGGGGAGCTGTTTTTT. Protein: CASSFNRGGTGELFF.

The gene calls are TRBV6-5 and TRBJ1-1, with TRBD1 matching 7 bases. Trimming removed 6 bases from V and 4 bases from J; junction bases left unmatched: 11. The length of the CDR3 is 15 residues. Germline loops: CDR1 MNHEY, CDR2 SVGAGI. CDR3 DNA: TGTGCCAGCAGCAAAACGCCGGACAGGAGCACTGAAGCTTTCTTT. This encodes CASSKTPDRSTEAFF.

This rearrangement joins TRBV4-3 to TRBJ2-2; 9 bases line up with TRBD2. The length of the CDR3 is 17 residues. Germline trimming cut 2 bases from V and 6 bases from J; bases unmatched to any gene: 10. CDR1 and CDR2 (germline): LGHNA, YSLEER. CDR3 nucleotide sequence: TGCGCCAGCAGCCAAACTCCTAGCGGGGAGGTGGCCGGGGAGCTGTTTTTT. Translation gives CASSQTPSGEVAGELFF.

The rearrangement joins TRBV19 to TRBJ2-7, with TRBD1 identical over 7 bases. The V gene's germline CDR1 is LNHDA and CDR2 SQIVND (reference sequence). Trimming removed 6 bases from V and 3 bases from J; junction bases left unmatched: 17. The CDR3 is made up of 17 amino acids. The CDR3 bases are TGTGCCAGTAGCATAACAGGGGCCCGCCGGGGAAACTACGAGCAGTACTTC. Its protein is CASSITGARRGNYEQYF. The full variable domain, with the rest looked up from reference TRBV19 and TRBJ2-7, is DGGITQSPKYLFRKEGQNVTLSCEQNLNHDAMYWYRQDPGQGLRLIYYSQIVNDFQKGDIAEGYSVSREKKESFPLTVTSAQKNPTAFYLCASSITGARRGNYEQYFGPGTRLTVT.

The rearrangement uses TRBV28 and TRBJ2-7, with 7 positions matching TRBD1. Looked up from germline, CDR1 is MDHEN and CDR2 is SYDVKM. There are 14 residues in the CDR3. V gave up 0 bases and J gave up 6 bases; unmatched junction bases: 5. The CDR3 DNA sequence: TGTGCCAGCAGTTTATGGATACAGGGGCCCGAGCAGTACTTC. Amino acids: CASSLWIQGPEQYF.